This TCR beta chain comes out of a study of Ad26.COV2.S vaccination and SARS-CoV-2 variants. Whole-study context: Donor participated within the Ad26.COV2.S arm of the COV1001 trial.

Treatment here: roughly 18 received Ad26.COV2.S at low or high dose, single or two shots; 5 received placebo; per-sample allocation not given. Sampling occurred on day 63 after the first vaccine or placebo injection. Repertoires were generated with immunoSEQ multiplex PCR, while TCRdb's copy carries only in-frame clones and drops some. The sample shows about 480,000 clones, roughly 87% of them seen only once. The specimen comprised peripheral blood, sampled in a trial of Ad26.COV2.S vaccine versus placebo. This TCR was recovered from a person aged 18-65 years who received the Ad26.COV2.S COVID-19 vaccine or a placebo.

The CDR3 DNA reads as TGTGCCAGCAGTCCCGGGGGCAGAGGGGGCAATCAGCCCCAGCATTTT. It specifies CASSPGGRGGNQPQHF. The V gene is TRBV28, the J gene TRBJ1-5; D is perhaps TRBD1 (6 bases). This CDR3 is 16 amino acids long. Germline CDR1 MDHEN, CDR2 SYDVKM. V was trimmed by 5 bases and J by 2 bases, leaving 16 bases between them.